The present T cell receptor beta chain was sequenced within a study of T cells in Graves' hyperthyroidism and ophthalmopathy. This clonotype has a count of ten or more. RNA transcripts gave rise to amplified TCR beta CDR3 regions. The TCR CDR3 first-round RT-PCR relied on the HTBI primer set. TCRdb redid the calling of the multiplex PCR reads with MiXCR, one entry per CDR3 protein. The table lists more than 500,000 distinct CDR3 sequences, less than 15% of them singletons. The sequenced sample was blood. The receptor comes from a woman aged 40 to 50 with Graves' hyperthyroidism.

DNA of the CDR3: TGTGCCAGCAGCTTTCCAGCGACAGAGACCCAGTACTTC. This sequence encodes CASSFPATETQYF. The rearrangement joins TRBV7-2 to TRBJ2-5; D ambiguous. CDR3 length: 13 residues. CDR1 SGHTA and CDR2 FQGNSA come from the germline V gene. V was cut by 3 bases and J by 4 bases, with 9 bases left in between.